Included here is one T cell receptor (beta chain) sequence, with context. Its target is unknown. Germline CDR1 is SGHRS and CDR2 is YFSETQ. CDR3 length equals 17 residues. The V end was cut by 1 base, the J end by 0 bases, with 14 bases between. The data were produced by immunoSEQ multiplex PCR, yet TCRdb's version contains in-frame clones alone and is incomplete. The table has fewer than 150,000 clones, 88% seen once. Specified time point: blood 2 weeks post-SBRT. The treatment: 15 Gy SBRT to primary tumor, nephrectomy 4 weeks later. The patient's renal cell carcinoma had clear cell pathology. This entry belongs to a study of radiation and T cells in renal cell carcinoma. On the study more broadly: Nephrectomy followed 15 Gy stereotactic body radiation by 4 weeks. Study observations and caveats: No pretreatment tumor biopsies were available for baseline clonotypes.

The receptor was derived from a woman in her seventies with renal cell carcinoma. This material consisted of blood, taken from a patient whose treatment included radiotherapy and nephrectomy. The chain has TRBV5-1 and TRBJ2-1; D remains ambiguous. The CDR3 loop is CASSLLVGSSSYNEQFF. CDR3 coding DNA: TGCGCCAGCAGCTTGCTCGTAGGCTCTAGCTCCTACAATGAGCAGTTCTTC.